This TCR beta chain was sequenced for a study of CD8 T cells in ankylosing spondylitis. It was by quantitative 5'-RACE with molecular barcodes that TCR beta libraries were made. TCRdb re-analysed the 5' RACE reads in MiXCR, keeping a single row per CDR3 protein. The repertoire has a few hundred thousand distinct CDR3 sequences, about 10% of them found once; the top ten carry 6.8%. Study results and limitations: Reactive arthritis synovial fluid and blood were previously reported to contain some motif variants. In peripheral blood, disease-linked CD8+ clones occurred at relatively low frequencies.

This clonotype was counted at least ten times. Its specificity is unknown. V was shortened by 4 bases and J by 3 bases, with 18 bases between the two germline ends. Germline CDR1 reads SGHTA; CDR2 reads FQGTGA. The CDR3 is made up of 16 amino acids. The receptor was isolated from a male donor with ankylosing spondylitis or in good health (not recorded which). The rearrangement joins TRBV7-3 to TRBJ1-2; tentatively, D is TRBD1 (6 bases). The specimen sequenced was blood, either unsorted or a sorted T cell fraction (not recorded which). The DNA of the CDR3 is TGTGCCAGCAGCTCCTGGCCCCGGGGGCGAGACTATGGCTACACCTTC. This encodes CASSSWPRGRDYGYTF.